This T cell receptor beta chain derives from a study of T cell responses to AZD1222 COVID-19 vaccine. Germline assignment: CDR1 MDHEN and CDR2 SYDVKM. CDR3 length: 15 residues. The V and J ends lost 2 bases and 1 base respectively, with 8 bases between them. The assay was immunoSEQ multiplex PCR, and TCRdb's table has in-frame clones only and misses some. The sample includes 100,000 to 150,000 clones, around 90% of them seen just once. The source was peripheral blood, collected on day 0 of AZD1222 vaccination. The chain carries TRBV28 and TRBJ2-2, with D uncertain. The TCR comes from an adult in good health. The CDR3 reads CASSLSPKNTGELFF. The CDR3 DNA reads TGTGCCAGCAGTTTAAGCCCGAAGAACACCGGGGAGCTGTTTTTT.